Following are 13 T cell receptor beta chains from one sample sequenced in a study of cytomegalovirus exposure and HLA in healthy donors. The PCR used 60 Vbeta and 13 Jbeta primers. This table comes from immunoSEQ multiplex PCR, and its TCRdb copy is limited to in-frame clones, with some not included. Of roughly 180,000 clones in the sample, around 75% are singletons; the top ten hold about 3.1%. Source material: PBMCs. The receptor set was obtained from a female donor in good health and CMV-seronegative.

A note on this clone: One end of the junction fails to match germline, which may point to a read error. The V gene is TRBV7-2, the J gene TRBJ2-7; the match to TRBD2 covers 7 bases. This CDR3 comprises 14 residues. CDR1 is SGHTA, CDR2 FQGNSA, per germline. The CDR3 DNA sequence: TGTGCCAGCAGCTTAGGCGGGGGAACCTACGGGCAGTACTTC. Its protein product is CASSLGGGTYGQYF.

This chain connects TRBV4-2 to TRBJ2-7, with 7 nucleotides matching TRBD2. Trimming took 3 bases from V and 6 from J; bases not matched to a gene: 17. CDR3 length: 17 amino acids. Germline V gene data show CDR1 as LGHNA and CDR2 as YNFKEQ. Here the CDR3 reads CASSQVGGIGPTGEQYF. CDR3 nucleotides: TGTGCCAGCAGCCAGGTGGGGGGGATTGGCCCGACGGGCGAGCAGTACTTC.

The chain carries TRBV7-9 and TRBJ2-7; no definite D call. V was shortened by 8 bases and J by 1 base, with 9 bases between the two germline ends. CDR1 is SEHNR, CDR2 FQNEAQ, per germline (reference sequence). This CDR3 region has 12 residues. CDR3 DNA: TGTGCCAGCGACGGAGCTTCCTACGAGCAGTACTTC. This sequence encodes CASDGASYEQYF.

This chain joins TRBV27 and TRBJ2-5, with 11 bases lining up with TRBD2. CDR3 length: 15 amino acids. The germline CDR1 and CDR2 sequences are MNHEY and SMNVEV (reference sequence). The junction had 8 bases not matched to a gene; V was cut back by 6 bases and J by 5 bases. CDR3 nucleotide sequence: TGTGCCAGCAGACTAGGGACTAGCGGTGGGGAGACCCAGTACTTC. It translates to CASRLGTSGGETQYF.

This chain connects TRBV7-6 to TRBJ2-3, with D possibly TRBD2 on 7 matching bases. V was shortened by 1 base and J by 2 bases, with 16 bases between the two germline ends. Germline lookup yields CDR1 SGHVS and CDR2 FNYEAQ. The CDR3 length is 17 residues. This chain's CDR3 is CASSLVVRGLLTDTQYF. The CDR3 DNA sequence: TGTGCCAGCAGCTTAGTCGTGCGGGGGCTTCTCACAGATACGCAGTATTTT.

The chain carries TRBV4-1 and TRBJ1-2; D remains unclear. The length of the CDR3 is 14 residues. With 0 bases removed from V and 2 bases from J, the gap between germline ends came to 7 bases. Germline assignment: CDR1 MGHRA and CDR2 YSYEKL. The CDR3 reads CASSQESANYGYTF. The CDR3 DNA sequence: TGCGCCAGCAGCCAAGAAAGCGCGAACTATGGCTACACCTTC.

The chain is built from TRBV6-5 and TRBJ1-4; D might be TRBD1 (5 bases). This CDR3 has 15 amino acids. With 0 bases removed from V and 8 bases from J, the gap between germline ends came to 13 bases. Germline assignment: CDR1 MNHEY and CDR2 SVGAGI. CDR3 residues: CASSYSGALGEKLFF. The DNA of the CDR3 is TGTGCCAGCAGTTACTCTGGGGCCTTGGGGGAAAAACTGTTTTTT.

The chain carries TRBV29-1 and TRBJ2-7; D gene uncertain. Germline values: CDR1 SQVTM, CDR2 ANQGSEA. The CDR3 totals 14 residues. V was shortened by 0 bases and J by 1 base, with 10 bases between the two germline ends. As DNA, the CDR3 is TGCAGCGTTGAAGATCGAGGCGGATCCTACGAGCAGTACTTC. Translation gives CSVEDRGGSYEQYF.

The chain employs TRBV7-2 and TRBJ2-4; D is ambiguous. This CDR3 spans 14 amino acids. Germline assignment: CDR1 SGHTA and CDR2 FQGNSA. With 3 bases removed from V and 6 bases from J, the gap between germline ends came to 12 bases. CDR3 bases: TGTGCCAGCAGCTTGGCAGACTCGGGAAACATTCAGTACTTC. Translation: CASSLADSGNIQYF. Full variable domain (remainder filled in from reference TRBV7-2 and TRBJ2-4): GAGVSQSPSNKVTEKGKDVELRCDPISGHTALYWYRQSLGQGLEFLIYFQGNSAPDKSGLPSDRFSAERTGGSVSTLTIQRTQQEDSAVYLCASSLADSGNIQYFGAGTRLSVL.

In regard to this clone: Other nucleotide sequences in the sample specify the same CDR3. The gene calls are TRBV2 and TRBJ1-2; 8 nucleotides line up with TRBD1. Per germline, CDR1 SNHLY and CDR2 FYNNEI. The CDR3 is 14 residues long. V shed 4 bases and J 8 bases; nucleotides not matched to a gene: 9. CDR3: CASSVAGGLQGYTF. Written as DNA, the CDR3 is TGTGCCAGCAGTGTGGCAGGGGGCTTACAAGGCTACACCTTC.

The chain employs TRBV6-5 and TRBJ2-5; 8 positions agree with TRBD1. With the DNA end fitting TRBJ2-7 better, the J assignment may be wrong. In germline, CDR1 is MNHEY, CDR2 SVGAGI. This CDR3 spans 13 amino acids. The CDR3 reads CASRTGDSYEQYF. DNA for the CDR3: TGTGCCAGCAGGACAGGGGACTCCTACGAGCAGTACTTC.

The chain carries TRBV28 and TRBJ1-5, with 10 bases lining up with TRBD1. J was trimmed by 4 bases and V by 4 bases; bases with no gene match: 4. CDR3 size: 15 residues. Per germline, CDR1 MDHEN and CDR2 SYDVKM. This CDR3 reads CASSSTGGGNQPQHF. The DNA for the CDR3 is TGTGCCAGCAGTTCGACAGGGGGCGGGAATCAGCCCCAGCATTTT.

The rearrangement links TRBV2 to TRBJ1-1; TRBD1 aligns across 11 bases. The CDR3 extends over 15 amino acids. Germline V gene data show CDR1 as SNHLY and CDR2 as FYNNEI. V lost 6 bases to trimming and J lost 4 bases; unmatched junction nucleotides: 7. CDR3 bases: TGTGCCAGCAGGTGGGGACAGGGGGGTTTCACTGAAGCTTTCTTT. Its protein product is CASRWGQGGFTEAFF.